This is a list of T cell receptor beta chains from one sample in a study of shared clonotypes between healthy human individuals. Repertoires were generated with immunoSEQ multiplex PCR, while TCRdb's copy carries only in-frame clones and drops some. The sample lists hundreds of thousands of clones, around 80% occurring once. Input material: PBMCs. These receptors came from a middle-aged woman in good health. Some clones in this sample may be carry-over from other donors' samples. CDR3s include the opening cysteine and the closing phenylalanine or tryptophan. The D gene is left open where the match is weak. Some rows have no size entry. The others give once, few or many, or a class for an expanded clone.

TRBV5-1	TRBJ1-1	-	few	TGCGCCAGCAGCCCCTCACTCAACACTGAAGCTTTCTTT	CASSPSLNTEAFF
TRBV6-5	TRBJ1-6	-	-	TGTGCCAGCACCTGGACGGTAGGGAATTCACCCCTCCACTTT	CASTWTVGNSPLHF
TRBV30	TRBJ2-2	TRBD1	-	TGTGCCTGGAGTGAAGGGACAGCAACCGGGGAGCTGTTTTTT	CAWSEGTATGELFF
TRBV5-4	TRBJ2-5	-	once	TGTGCCAGCAGCTTGGGAAAATACAACCAAGAGACCCAGTACTTC	CASSLGKYNQETQYF
TRBV5-1	TRBJ2-1	-	once	TGCGCCAGCAGCTTGGGAGGGCGGGATGGTGGGCAGTTCTTC	CASSLGGRDGGQFF
TRBV28	TRBJ1-2	-	-	TGTGCCAGCAGAGTCACAGGGATTCCTGGCTACACCTTC	CASRVTGIPGYTF
TRBV4-1	TRBJ1-3	-	few	TGCGCCAGCAGCCAAGCAGGTTACTCTGGAAACACCATATATTTT	CASSQAGYSGNTIYF
TRBV28	TRBJ2-7	-	-	TGTGCCAGCAGTTTGAATAGGGGCGCCGGATCCTACGAGCAGTACTTC	CASSLNRGAGSYEQYF
TRBV2	TRBJ2-5	-	-	TGTGCCAGCAAGGGTTTACGGGGGATGCAAGAGACCCAGTACTTC	CASKGLRGMQETQYF
TRBV27	TRBJ2-1	TRBD2	-	TGTGCCAGCAGTTGGAGTAGCGGGAGGGATGAGCAGTTCTTC	CASSWSSGRDEQFF
TRBV7-6	TRBJ2-7	-	-	TGTGCCAGCAGCTTACAGGGGGGTAGCGGGATGGGCGGGCAGTACTTC	CASSLQGGSGMGGQYF
TRBV4-2	TRBJ2-7	-	-	TGTGCCAGCAGCCAAGCCGCCGGGACCGAATCCTACGAGCAGTACTTC	CASSQAAGTESYEQYF
TRBV7-9	TRBJ2-3	-	-	TGTGCCAGCAGCTTAGGTTCTGCGGGCGGTACGCAGTATTTT	CASSLGSAGGTQYF
TRBV28	TRBJ1-1	TRBD1	-	TGTGCCAGCAGTTCTGCTACAGGGGCTGAAGCTTTCTTT	CASSSATGAEAFF
TRBV21-1	TRBJ2-7	-	-	TGTGCCAGCCAGGCGAGACAGGGAAACTACGAGCAGTACTTC	CASQARQGNYEQYF
TRBV7-9	TRBJ1-4	-	-	TGTGCCAGCAGCCCCCAGAGTTTGGACGGAGTTAATGAAAAACTGTTTTTT	CASSPQSLDGVNEKLFF
TRBV5-4	TRBJ1-2	TRBD1	-	TGTGCCAGCAGCTTGGAGGCAGGGGGCGTAGGCTACACCTTC	CASSLEAGGVGYTF
TRBV10-3	TRBJ2-1	-	-	TGTGCCATCAGTGATCTGGCGGGCAGCTCCTACAATGAGCAGTTCTTC	CAISDLAGSSYNEQFF
TRBV4-2	TRBJ2-1	-	-	TGTGCCAGCAGCCAAGCCCCCAGTGACGGGAGAGGTAATGAGCAGTTCTTC	CASSQAPSDGRGNEQFF
TRBV19	TRBJ2-1	-	once	TGTGCCAGTAGTATACGGCGGGACCGCTCCTACAATGAGCAGTTCTTC	CASSIRRDRSYNEQFF
TRBV5-1	TRBJ1-1	TRBD1	-	TGCGCCAGCAGCCTCGACAGGGGGCGACAAGCTTTCTTT	CASSLDRGRQAFF
TRBV2	TRBJ2-7	-	-	TGTGCCAGCAGTGGACGGCCCTACGAGCAGTACTTC	CASSGRPYEQYF
TRBV7-3	TRBJ2-7	-	-	TGTGCCAGCAGATCACGGGAGAGCTACGAGCAGTACTTC	CASRSRESYEQYF
TRBV19	TRBJ2-1	TRBD2	-	TGTGCCAGTACCTGGACTAGCGGGAGTTATTACAATGAGCAGTTCTTC	CASTWTSGSYYNEQFF
TRBV2	TRBJ2-5	TRBD2	-	TGTGCCAGCAGTGCGGGGGGAATTGAGACCCAGTACTTC	CASSAGGIETQYF
TRBV9	TRBJ2-1	TRBD2	-	TGTGCCAGCAGCGTAGCTTCCCTACTAGCGGGAGATGGTGAGCAGTTCTTC	CASSVASLLAGDGEQFF
TRBV29-1	TRBJ2-3	-	once	TGCAGCGTTGAAGATGGTTTACGGGGTACAGATACGCAGTATTTT	CSVEDGLRGTDTQYF
TRBV7-3	TRBJ2-1	-	-	TGTGCCAGCAGCCCCCAGCCGATGTCCGATGAGCAGTTCTTC	CASSPQPMSDEQFF
TRBV27	TRBJ2-3	-	-	TGTGCCAGCAGTTTACGCAGGCGAACTAGCACAGATACGCAGTATTTT	CASSLRRRTSTDTQYF
TRBV6-6	TRBJ2-7	-	few	TGTGCCAGCAGTCAAATGGAGGGAGTCTACGAGCAGTACTTC	CASSQMEGVYEQYF
TRBV29-1	TRBJ2-5	TRBD1	-	TGCAGCGTAGACTTCCGCGGGACAGGGAACGAAGAGACCCAGTACTTC	CSVDFRGTGNEETQYF
TRBV19	TRBJ2-3	TRBD2	-	TGTGCCAGTAGTATAGAAACTAGCGGGGGATCAGATACGCAGTATTTT	CASSIETSGGSDTQYF
TRBV5-1	TRBJ2-2	-	-	TGCGCCAGCAGCTTCAGATCGGACGGGAACACCGGGGAGCTGTTTTTT	CASSFRSDGNTGELFF
TRBV19	TRBJ1-2	-	once	TGTGCCAGTACGGTAGGAGGGAGCTCTAACTATGGCTACACCTTC	CASTVGGSSNYGYTF
TRBV28	TRBJ1-3	-	-	TGTGCCAGCAGTTTGCTACGCTCTGGAAACACCATATATTTT	CASSLLRSGNTIYF
TRBV6-1	TRBJ1-1	TRBD1	-	TGTGCCAGCGGGAGGCCAGGGGGTAGTGAGACTGAAGCTTTCTTT	CASGRPGGSETEAFF
TRBV5-1	TRBJ1-2	-	-	TGCGCCAGCAGCTTCTCCGGGGCGGGAGGCTACACCTTC	CASSFSGAGGYTF
TRBV18	TRBJ2-7	-	-	TGTGCCAGCTCAGCCCGGGACGGCTCCCACGAGCAGTACTTC	CASSARDGSHEQYF
TRBV11-2	TRBJ1-1	-	-	TGTGCCAGCAGCTTAATCGGGGACGAAGCTTTCTTT	CASSLIGDEAFF
TRBV5-1	TRBJ2-2	TRBD1	-	TGCGCCAGCAGCTTGGGGCCTCCCAGGGGGCTCGGCACCGGGGAGCTGTTTTTT	CASSLGPPRGLGTGELFF
TRBV5-1	TRBJ1-5	-	-	TGCGCCAGCAGCTTGGGTGGGACCGGTGGCGGTGAGCCTCAGCATTTT	CASSLGGTGGGEPQHF
TRBV6-5	TRBJ1-1	-	-	TGTGCCAGCAGTTACCCCGGGCTGCGTCCCGCTGAAGCTTTCTTT	CASSYPGLRPAEAFF
TRBV28	TRBJ1-1	-	few	TGTGCCAGCCACCGGGACATAAACGCTGAAGCTTTCTTT	CASHRDINAEAFF
TRBV29-1	TRBJ1-1	TRBD1	few	TGCAGCGTTGAAGATCTAGGGGGCGCGAACACTGAAGCTTTCTTT	CSVEDLGGANTEAFF
TRBV18	TRBJ2-1	TRBD2	-	TGTGCCAGCTCACCACCAGGTAGTCTAGCGGGAGGCAATGAGCAGTTCTTC	CASSPPGSLAGGNEQFF
TRBV5-4	TRBJ2-1	TRBD1	-	TGTGCCAGCAGCCCGGGACAGCCAAGCTCCTACAATGAGCAGTTCTTC	CASSPGQPSSYNEQFF
TRBV19	TRBJ2-1	-	-	TGTGCCAGTAGTATAGGACTAGGGGTGCTAGACCGCTCCTACAATGAGCAGTTCTTC	CASSIGLGVLDRSYNEQFF
TRBV4-2	TRBJ1-2	-	-	TGTGCCAGCAGCCAAGGGCAGGGTACTGGCTACACCTTC	CASSQGQGTGYTF
TRBV10-1	TRBJ2-2	-	-	TGCGCCAGCAGTCACTCGGCGGGCGGGGAGCTGTTTTTT	CASSHSAGGELFF
TRBV18	TRBJ2-2	TRBD1	-	TGTGCCAGCTCACCCCGGGACAGGGCGGTCCCCGGGGAGCTGTTTTTT	CASSPRDRAVPGELFF
TRBV10-3	TRBJ2-3	TRBD2	once	TGTGCCATCAGTGAACGCCTAGCGGTGGGGACAGATACGCAGTATTTT	CAISERLAVGTDTQYF
TRBV6-5	TRBJ1-3	-	-	TGTGCCAGCACCCCAAACTCTGGAAACACCATATATTTT	CASTPNSGNTIYF
TRBV2	TRBJ1-2	TRBD1	-	TGTGCCAGCACCGGGACAGGGAGTGTTGGCTACACCTTC	CASTGTGSVGYTF